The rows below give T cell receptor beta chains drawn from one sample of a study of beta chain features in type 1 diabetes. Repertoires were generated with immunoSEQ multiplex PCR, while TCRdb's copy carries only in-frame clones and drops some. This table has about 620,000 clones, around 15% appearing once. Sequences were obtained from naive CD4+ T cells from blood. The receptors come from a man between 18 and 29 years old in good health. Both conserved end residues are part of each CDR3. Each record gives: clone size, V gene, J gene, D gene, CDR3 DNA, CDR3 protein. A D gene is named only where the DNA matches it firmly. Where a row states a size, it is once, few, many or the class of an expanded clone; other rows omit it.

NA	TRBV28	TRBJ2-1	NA	TGTGCCAGCAGTTTTAGCTCCTACAATGAGCAGTTCTTC	CASSFSSYNEQFF
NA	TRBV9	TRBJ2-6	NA	TGTGCCAGCAGCGCGGAGTGGCGGGGTATAAACTCTGGGGCCAACGTCCTGACTTTC	CASSAEWRGINSGANVLTF
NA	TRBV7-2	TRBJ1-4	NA	TGTGCCAGCAGCTTTGGGGAAAAACTGTTTTTT	CASSFGEKLFF
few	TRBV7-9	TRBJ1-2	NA	TGTGCCAGCAGCTTCGGGGGCAACTATGGCTACACCTTC	CASSFGGNYGYTF
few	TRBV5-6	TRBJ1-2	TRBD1	TGTGCCAGCAGGCTGGACAGGGGAGGCTATGGCTACACCTTC	CASRLDRGGYGYTF
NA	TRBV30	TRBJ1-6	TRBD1	TGTGCCTTACGACATGGGACAGGGTTGTCACCCCTCCACTTT	CALRHGTGLSPLHF
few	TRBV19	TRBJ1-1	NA	TGTGCCAGCGCGGGCGCGGCCGCGGTCACTGAAGCTTTCTTT	CASAGAAAVTEAFF
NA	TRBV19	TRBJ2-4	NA	TGTGCCAGTAGCCCGGGACACAGCATTCAGTACTTC	CASSPGHSIQYF
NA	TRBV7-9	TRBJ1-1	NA	TGTGCCAGCAGCTTAATCCCCCTATCCGGGAACACTGAAGCTTTCTTT	CASSLIPLSGNTEAFF
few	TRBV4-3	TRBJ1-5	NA	TGCGCCAGCAGCCAAGAGGCCAAGGGAGGTCAGCCCCAGCATTTT	CASSQEAKGGQPQHF
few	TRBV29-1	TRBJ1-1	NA	TGCAGCGCGTATGCGGGGTACACTGAAGCTTTCTTT	CSAYAGYTEAFF